This entry lists 28 T cell receptor beta chains sequenced from one sample in a study of cytomegalovirus exposure and HLA in healthy donors. Measured with immunoSEQ multiplex PCR; TCRdb has only the in-frame clones, and not every one. The sample has some 290,000 clones, roughly 87% seen once. The source material was PBMCs. The receptor set was obtained from a young man in good health and CMV-seronegative.

Written as DNA, the CDR3 is TGTGCCAGCAGCTTGGAGAGTGAAGCTTTCTTT. This codes for CASSLESEAFF. The V and J genes are TRBV5-4 and TRBJ1-1; D is uncertain. Germline V CDR1 and CDR2: SGHNT, YYREEE (reference sequence). This CDR3 region has 11 residues. V was pared by 0 bases and J by 7 bases, with 4 bases between.

V and J are TRBV11-2 and TRBJ2-1; 8 nucleotides agree with TRBD2. There are 13 residues in the CDR3. Germline values: CDR1 SGHAT, CDR2 FQNNGV. The V and J ends lost 8 bases and 7 bases, in that order; junction bases with no gene match: 7. CDR3 in amino acids: CASGGLEGNEQFF. The CDR3 DNA reads as TGTGCCAGCGGGGGACTAGAAGGGAATGAGCAGTTCTTC.

The CDR3 DNA follows: TGTGCCACCAGCGCAGGTATAGCGGCGAGAGCCTCCTACGAGCAGTACTTC. Encoded protein: CATSAGIAARASYEQYF. The V call is TRBV15, the J call TRBJ2-7; D might be TRBD2 (6 bases). Germline values: CDR1 LNHNV, CDR2 YYDKDF (reference sequence). This CDR3 has 17 amino acids. V lost 5 bases and J 0 bases, leaving 20 bases between the germline ends. Looking up the rest from reference TRBV15 and TRBJ2-7 gives the full variable domain: DAMVIQNPRYQVTQFGKPVTLSCSQTLNHNVMYWYQQKSSQAPKLLFHYYDKDFNNEADTPDNFQSRRPNTSFCFLDIRSPGLGDTAMYLCATSAGIAARASYEQYFGPGTRLTVT.

The CDR3, as DNA: TGTGCCAGCAGCCCTAGGGGACAGGGCTACGAGCAGTACTTC. Protein sequence: CASSPRGQGYEQYF. The rearrangement joins TRBV13 to TRBJ2-7, with 9 bases identical to TRBD1. V trimming: 5 bases; J trimming: 3 bases; junction bases outside the gene matches: 5. This CDR3 spans 14 amino acids. In germline, CDR1 is PRHDT, CDR2 FYEKMQ (reference sequence).

This clone was picked up one time. The CDR3: CASSLALGGPYSEQFF. CDR3 in DNA: TGCGCCAGCAGCTTGGCCTTGGGGGGGCCCTATAGTGAGCAGTTCTTC. The chain recombines TRBV5-1 with TRBJ2-1; D might be TRBD2 (7 bases). The CDR3 runs 16 residues. CDR1 is SGHRS, CDR2 YFSETQ, per germline. Trimming stripped 0 bases from V and 9 bases from J, with 19 bases between.

The rearrangement links TRBV11-2 to TRBJ2-7; D is possibly TRBD2 (5 bases). The V gene lost 3 bases and the J gene lost 5 bases, with 17 bases spanning the gap. Germline loops: CDR1 SGHAT, CDR2 FQNNGV. CDR3 length: 15 amino acids. In DNA form, the CDR3 reads TGTGCCAGCAGCTTCCGGGGAGTCTCCCCCGACGAGCAGTACTTC. It specifies CASSFRGVSPDEQYF. The full variable domain, rest sourced from reference TRBV11-2 and TRBJ2-7, is EAGVAQSPRYKIIEKRQSVAFWCNPISGHATLYWYQQILGQGPKLLIQFQNNGVVDDSQLPKDRFSAERLKGVDSTLKIQPAKLEDSAVYLCASSFRGVSPDEQYFGPGTRLTVT.

In DNA form, the CDR3 reads TGTGCCAGCGGGGAAGACAGGGTTGGGGTTGGCTACACCTTC. As protein: CASGEDRVGVGYTF. V usage is TRBV13 and J usage is TRBJ1-2, with 7 bases lining up with TRBD1. Germline-derived CDR1 and CDR2 are PRHDT and FYEKMQ (reference sequence). With 8 bases clipped from V and 7 bases from J, the junction kept 13 bases outside the gene matches. The CDR3 spans 14 residues.

The V gene is TRBV13, the J gene TRBJ2-1; D not resolved. CDR1 and CDR2 (germline): PRHDT, FYEKMQ (reference sequence). CDR3 size: 15 residues. Trimming cost V 2 bases and J 5 bases, with 13 bases left between them. CDR3: CASSLNLATNNEQFF. The CDR3 DNA reads as TGTGCCAGCAGCTTAAATTTGGCAACAAACAATGAGCAGTTCTTC.

The J gene is TRBJ2-2, the V gene TRBV4-1; 9 bases are shared with TRBD1. Looked up from germline, CDR1 is MGHRA and CDR2 is YSYEKL. This CDR3 is 17 amino acids long. The V and J ends lost 5 bases and 2 bases, in that order; junction bases with no gene match: 9. The CDR3 nucleotides read TGCGCCAGCAGCAGGACAGGGGTTACTAGAAACACCGGGGAGCTGTTTTTT. Its protein is CASSRTGVTRNTGELFF.

Written as DNA, the CDR3 is TGCGCCAGCAGCTCGACTATCCCCTCAACCTTTCGCTCCTACGAGCAGTACTTC. Its protein product is CASSSTIPSTFRSYEQYF. This chain uses TRBV5-1 with TRBJ2-7; the D gene is possibly TRBD2 (5 bases). The CDR3 runs to 18 residues. CDR1 is SGHRS and CDR2 is YFSETQ in the germline V gene. V lost 3 bases to trimming and J lost 0 bases, with 22 bases between them.

V and J are TRBV5-1 and TRBJ2-5, with 13 positions matching TRBD2. J was trimmed by 4 bases and V by 2 bases; bases with no gene match: 11. CDR1 and CDR2 (germline): SGHRS, YFSETQ. The CDR3 length is 18 residues. This CDR3 reads CASSLPLTSGGALETQYF. CDR3 DNA: TGCGCCAGCAGCTTACCCTTAACTAGCGGGGGGGCCCTAGAGACCCAGTACTTC.

J is TRBJ1-4 and V is TRBV7-9; TRBD1 matches 10 bases. Germline loops: CDR1 SEHNR, CDR2 FQNEAQ (reference sequence). CDR3 length equals 16 residues. V was pared by 6 bases and J by 8 bases, with 12 bases of the junction left unmatched. The CDR3 reads CASRPWTGGTGEKLFF. The CDR3 nucleotides read TGTGCCAGCAGACCATGGACAGGGGGTACAGGGGAAAAACTGTTTTTT. Combining the CDR3 with reference TRBV7-9 and TRBJ1-4 gives the whole variable domain DTGVSQNPRHKITKRGQNVTFRCDPISEHNRLYWYRQTLGQGPEFLTYFQNEAQLEKSRLLSDRFSAERPKGSFSTLEIQRTEQGDSAMYLCASRPWTGGTGEKLFFGSGTQLSVL.

V usage is TRBV11-2 and J usage is TRBJ2-2; D not certain. The V end lost 0 bases, the J end lost 6 bases, and 5 bases lay between the germline ends. The CDR3 is 13 amino acids. CDR1 is SGHAT, CDR2 FQNNGV, per germline. The CDR3 bases are TGTGCCAGCAGCTTAGACGGTTCCGGGGAGCTGTTTTTT. Translation gives CASSLDGSGELFF.

The gene calls are TRBV10-3 and TRBJ1-5; D possibly corresponds to TRBD1 (6 bases). Germline CDR1 is ENHRY and CDR2 is SYGVKD. There are 14 residues in the CDR3. V lost 3 bases, J lost 7 bases, and 13 bases lay in between. CDR3 DNA sequence: TGTGCCATCAGTGACTATGAACAGGGCCAGCCCCAGCATTTT. Residues: CAISDYEQGQPQHF.

The chain has TRBV10-2 and TRBJ1-4; D is unclear. The V gene lost 6 bases and the J gene lost 3 bases, with 11 bases spanning the gap. The CDR3 runs to 14 residues. CDR1 WSHSY and CDR2 SAAADI come from the germline V gene. CDR3 bases: TGCGCCAGCAGAAAGGGAGTTCCTAATGAAAAACTGTTTTTT. Translating gives CASRKGVPNEKLFF.

This chain links TRBV5-4 with TRBJ2-7; TRBD1 aligns across 10 bases. The germline V gene has CDR1 SGHNT and CDR2 YYREEE (reference sequence). This CDR3 contains 16 residues. V lost 4 bases, J lost 3 bases, and 10 bases stayed unmatched. The chain's CDR3 is CASSRRQGALNYEQYF. The CDR3 nucleotides are TGTGCCAGCAGCCGCCGACAGGGGGCGCTAAACTACGAGCAGTACTTC.

CDR3: CASSPRGGDTEAFF. The CDR3 DNA is TGTGCCAGCAGTCCCCGGGGGGGGGACACTGAAGCTTTCTTT. This sequence joins TRBV7-9 and TRBJ1-1; D possibly corresponds to TRBD1 (5 bases). V was shortened by 6 bases and J by 3 bases, with 14 bases between the two germline ends. The germline V gene encodes CDR1 SEHNR and CDR2 FQNEAQ (reference sequence). CDR3 size: 14 residues.

The chain links TRBV5-4 to TRBJ1-4; possible D gene TRBD1, 6 bases. The germline V and J ends were trimmed by 4 bases and 7 bases, with 20 bases remaining between them. Germline CDR1 is SGHNT and CDR2 is YYREEE (reference sequence). There are 16 residues in the CDR3. Here the CDR3 reads CASSPTGGGRVEKLFF. The CDR3 nucleotides are TGTGCCAGCAGCCCGACAGGCGGGGGGAGAGTTGAAAAACTGTTTTTT.

This clone has only one observation. The genes are TRBV7-2 and TRBJ2-1; 15 nucleotides match TRBD2. CDR1 SGHTA and CDR2 FQGNSA come from the germline V gene. After removal of 3 bases from V and 7 bases from J, the junction contained 4 bases not matched to a gene. The CDR3 is 16 residues long. The CDR3 sequence is CASSLGTSGGINEQFF. DNA of the CDR3: TGTGCCAGCAGCTTGGGGACTAGCGGGGGGATTAATGAGCAGTTCTTC.

The chain joins TRBV30 to TRBJ1-1; tentative D call: TRBD1 (6 bases). The CDR3 totals 14 residues. The germline V gene has CDR1 GTSNPN and CDR2 SVGIG (reference sequence). The CDR3 reads CASQEGGGGTEAFF. CDR3 bases: TGTGCATCCCAGGAGGGGGGGGGCGGCACTGAAGCTTTCTTT.

This clone showed up many times. This chain connects TRBV27 to TRBJ1-1, with D possibly matching TRBD1 (5 bases). There are 12 residues in the CDR3. V was pared by 5 bases and J by 8 bases, with 12 bases between. From germline, CDR1 is MNHEY and CDR2 SMNVEV (reference sequence). The CDR3 nucleotides read TGTGCCAGCAGTCCCGGGCAGGGAGAAGCTTTCTTT. Protein: CASSPGQGEAFF.

The V call is TRBV5-1, the J call TRBJ2-1; D is perhaps TRBD2 (5 bases). This CDR3 region has 15 residues. The V gene lost 1 base and the J gene lost 0 bases, with 8 bases spanning the gap. The germline CDR1 and CDR2 sequences are SGHRS and YFSETQ. The CDR3 here is CASSLSGSSYNEQFF. CDR3 coding DNA: TGCGCCAGCAGCTTGAGCGGTTCCTCCTACAATGAGCAGTTCTTC.

This chain joins TRBV7-2 and TRBJ2-2, with 8 bases fitting TRBD1. Germline V CDR1 and CDR2: SGHTA, FQGNSA. The CDR3 contains 19 residues. Unmatched junction bases numbered 15, after V lost 0 bases and J lost 6 bases. In DNA form, the CDR3 reads TGTGCCAGCAGCTTAGCCGGGACAGGAGGACTAAGGGGCCCCGGGGAGCTGTTTTTT. This gives the protein CASSLAGTGGLRGPGELFF.

The chain couples TRBV11-2 to TRBJ2-7; tentative D call: TRBD2 (7 bases). V was pared by 4 bases and J by 3 bases, with 13 bases between. Germline-derived CDR1 and CDR2 are SGHAT and FQNNGV. The CDR3 is 14 residues long. The CDR3 DNA reads as TGTGCCAGCAGCTCGGGGAGGGGGGGCTACGAGCAGTACTTC. Translated, it gives CASSSGRGGYEQYF.

The V gene is TRBV5-4, the J gene TRBJ1-3; D not resolved. Germline V CDR1 and CDR2: SGHNT, YYREEE (reference sequence). There are 15 residues in the CDR3. V dropped 6 bases and J dropped 1 base, with 14 bases sitting between them. CDR3 coding DNA: TGTGCCAGCACGATCCGGGAAGGTTCTGGAAACACCATATATTTT. Amino acid sequence: CASTIREGSGNTIYF.

The V call is TRBV7-9, the J call TRBJ2-1; TRBD1 matches at 8 bases. This CDR3 region has 18 residues. Germline loops: CDR1 SEHNR, CDR2 FQNEAQ (reference sequence). Trimming at V came to 5 bases and at J to 3 bases, leaving 15 bases not matched to a gene. CDR3 sequence: CASSPRDRKGPDYNEQFF. The CDR3 nucleotides are TGTGCCAGCAGCCCTCGGGACAGGAAAGGGCCTGACTACAATGAGCAGTTCTTC.

CDR3 in DNA: TGTGCCATCAGTGAGAAACAGGGCACTGAAGCTTTCTTT. Residues: CAISEKQGTEAFF. This sequence joins TRBV10-3 and TRBJ1-1, with a weak D call TRBD1 (6 bases). With 2 bases removed from V and 4 bases from J, the gap between germline ends came to 8 bases. Germline CDR1 reads ENHRY; CDR2 reads SYGVKD. The CDR3 totals 13 residues.

This rearrangement joins TRBV6-5 to TRBJ1-1; no clear D gene. The germline V gene encodes CDR1 MNHEY and CDR2 SVGAGI. The CDR3 sequence is 12 residues long. V lost 1 base and J lost 11, with 11 bases in between. The CDR3 region has the DNA TGTGCCAGCAGTTACTACGGGAGTCGGGCTTTCTTT. Translating gives CASSYYGSRAFF.